Given below is one T cell receptor beta chain in context. This record comes from a study of CD8+ T cells in alopecia areata. Study overall: Percentage of affected scalp area was the basis on which treated patients' severity was scored.

The CDR3 runs 14 residues. V lost 6 bases and J lost 5; bases outside the gene matches: 8. Germline V gene data show CDR1 as MNHEY and CDR2 as SMNVEV (reference sequence). RNA was extracted and reverse transcribed into cDNA as the sequencing template. Profiled with immunoSEQ multiplex PCR; TCRdb holds only in-frame clones, not every one. The sample carries about 140,000 clones, about four fifths recorded once. The sample's treatment: oral pan-JAK inhibitor, 5-10 mg twice daily. This sequence joins TRBV27 and TRBJ2-3, with 7 bases fitting TRBD1. The sequence derives from a human donor with alopecia areata. Sequenced material: CD8+ T cells sorted from blood, taken at week 4, from a patient treated with tofacitinib. The CDR3 loop is CASSRLAGGDTQYF. The CDR3 DNA reads as TGTGCCAGCAGCCGACTGGCAGGGGGAGATACGCAGTATTTT.